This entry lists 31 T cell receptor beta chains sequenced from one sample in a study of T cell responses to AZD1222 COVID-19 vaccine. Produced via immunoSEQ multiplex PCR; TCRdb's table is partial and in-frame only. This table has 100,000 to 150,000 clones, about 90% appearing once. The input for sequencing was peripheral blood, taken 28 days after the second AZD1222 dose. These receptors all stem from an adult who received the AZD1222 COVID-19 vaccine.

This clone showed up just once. CDR3 DNA sequence: TGTGCCAGCAGTGCACGGACAGGGGGCGGCGGCCAAGAGACCCAGTACTTC. It is translated as CASSARTGGGGQETQYF. This chain joins TRBV2 and TRBJ2-5; 11 nucleotides align to TRBD1. The CDR3 has 17 amino acids. V lost 4 bases, J lost 1 base, and 8 bases stayed unmatched. Germline CDR1 SNHLY, CDR2 FYNNEI.

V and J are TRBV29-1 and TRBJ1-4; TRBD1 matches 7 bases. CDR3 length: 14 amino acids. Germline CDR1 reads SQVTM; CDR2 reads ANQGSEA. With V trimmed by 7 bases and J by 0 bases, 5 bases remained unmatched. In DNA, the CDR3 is TGCAGCGGAATACAGGGGTCAACTAATGAAAAACTGTTTTTT. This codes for CSGIQGSTNEKLFF.

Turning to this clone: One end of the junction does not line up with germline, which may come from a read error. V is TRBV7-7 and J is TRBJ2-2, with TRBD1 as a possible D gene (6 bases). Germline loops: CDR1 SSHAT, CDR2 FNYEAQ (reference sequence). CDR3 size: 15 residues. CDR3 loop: CASSLGGPGTGELFF. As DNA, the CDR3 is TGTGCTAGCAGCTTAGGGGGTCCGGGGACCGGGGAGCTGTTTTTT.

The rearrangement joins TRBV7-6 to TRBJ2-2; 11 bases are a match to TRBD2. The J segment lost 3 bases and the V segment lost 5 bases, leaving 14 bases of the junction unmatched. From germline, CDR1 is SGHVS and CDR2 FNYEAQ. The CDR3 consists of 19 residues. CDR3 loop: CASSTRLAGGASDTGELFF. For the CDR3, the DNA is TGTGCCAGCAGCACGAGGTTAGCGGGAGGGGCCTCGGACACCGGGGAGCTGTTTTTT.

The chain's CDR3 is CASSQDRSYGYTF. DNA for the CDR3: TGTGCCAGCAGCCAAGACAGATCCTATGGCTACACCTTC. The rearrangement joins TRBV14 to TRBJ1-2; D gene unclear. The CDR3 is 13 amino acids. Between the trimmed V and J ends, which lost 0 bases and 4 bases, there was a span of 6 bases. Germline CDR1 SGHDN, CDR2 FVKESK.

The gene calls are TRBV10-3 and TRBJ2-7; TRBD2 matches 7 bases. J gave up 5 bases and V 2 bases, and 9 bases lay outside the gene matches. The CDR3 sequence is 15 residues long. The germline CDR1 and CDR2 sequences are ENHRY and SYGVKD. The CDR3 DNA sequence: TGTGCCATCAGTGAGGTTCCGGGAGCGGGGCACGAGCAGTACGTC. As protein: CAISEVPGAGHEQYV.

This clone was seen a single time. The CDR3 is CASSKQGGGNTIYF. CDR3 DNA: TGTGCCAGTAGTAAACAGGGAGGCGGAAACACCATATATTTT. V usage is TRBV19 and J usage is TRBJ1-3; D is perhaps TRBD1 (6 bases). Trimming left V 4 bases short and J 4 bases short, with 11 bases between. Germline V gene lookup returns CDR1 LNHDA and CDR2 SQIVND (reference sequence). This CDR3 region has 14 residues.

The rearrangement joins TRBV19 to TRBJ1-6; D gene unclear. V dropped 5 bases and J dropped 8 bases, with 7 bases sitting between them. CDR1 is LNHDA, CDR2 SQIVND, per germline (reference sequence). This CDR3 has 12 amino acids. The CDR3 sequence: CASSPSDSPLHF. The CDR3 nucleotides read TGTGCCAGTAGTCCTTCGGATTCACCCCTCCACTTT.

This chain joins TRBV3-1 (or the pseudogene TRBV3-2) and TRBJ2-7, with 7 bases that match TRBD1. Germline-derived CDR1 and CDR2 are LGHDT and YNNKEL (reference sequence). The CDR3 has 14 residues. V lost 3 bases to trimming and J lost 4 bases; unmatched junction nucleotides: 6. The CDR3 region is CASSHRDRPYEQYF. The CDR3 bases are TGTGCCAGCAGCCACAGGGACAGACCTTACGAGCAGTACTTC.

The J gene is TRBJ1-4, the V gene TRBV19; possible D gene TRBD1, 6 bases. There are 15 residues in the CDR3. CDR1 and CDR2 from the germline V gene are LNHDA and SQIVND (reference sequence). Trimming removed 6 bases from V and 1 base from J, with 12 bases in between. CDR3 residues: CASSLRGGTNEKLFF. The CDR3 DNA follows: TGTGCCAGTAGCCTAAGGGGGGGAACTAATGAAAAACTGTTTTTT.

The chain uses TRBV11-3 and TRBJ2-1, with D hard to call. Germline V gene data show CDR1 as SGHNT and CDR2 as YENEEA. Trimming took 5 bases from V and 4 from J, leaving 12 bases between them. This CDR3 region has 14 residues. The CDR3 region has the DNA TGTGCCAGCAGCCCCCCTGGCCAGTACAATGAGCAGTTCTTC. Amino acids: CASSPPGQYNEQFF.

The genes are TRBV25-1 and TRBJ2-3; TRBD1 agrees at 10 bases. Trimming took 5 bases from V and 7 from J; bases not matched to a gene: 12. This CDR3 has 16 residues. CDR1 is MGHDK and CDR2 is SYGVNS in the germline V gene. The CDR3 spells CASSTLRQGAMNTQYF. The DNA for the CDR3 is TGTGCCAGCAGTACGCTGCGACAGGGGGCAATGAATACGCAGTATTTT. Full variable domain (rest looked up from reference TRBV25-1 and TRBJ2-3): EADIYQTPRYLVIGTGKKITLECSQTMGHDKMYWYQQDPGMELHLIHYSYGVNSTEKGDLSSESTVSRIRTEHFPLTLESARPSHTSQYLCASSTLRQGAMNTQYFGPGTRLTVL.

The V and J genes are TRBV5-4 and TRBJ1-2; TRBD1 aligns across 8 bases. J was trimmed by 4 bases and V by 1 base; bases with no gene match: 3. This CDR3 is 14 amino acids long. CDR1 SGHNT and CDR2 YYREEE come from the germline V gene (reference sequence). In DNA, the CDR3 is TGTGCCAGCAGCTTGTCAGGGGGCTCCTATGGCTACACCTTC. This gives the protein CASSLSGGSYGYTF. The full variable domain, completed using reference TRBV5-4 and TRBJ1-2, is ETGVTQSPTHLIKTRGQQVTLRCSSQSGHNTVSWYQQALGQGPQFIFQYYREEENGRGNFPPRFSGLQFPNYSSELNVNALELDDSALYLCASSLSGGSYGYTFGSGTRLTVV.

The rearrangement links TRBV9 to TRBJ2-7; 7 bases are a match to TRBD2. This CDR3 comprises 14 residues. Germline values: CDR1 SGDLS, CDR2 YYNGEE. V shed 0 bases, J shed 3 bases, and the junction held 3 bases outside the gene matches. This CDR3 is CASSVGRGNYEQYF. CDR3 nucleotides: TGTGCCAGCAGCGTAGGGCGGGGGAACTACGAGCAGTACTTC. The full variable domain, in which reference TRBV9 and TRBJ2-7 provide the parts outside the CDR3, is DSGVTQTPKHLITATGQRVTLRCSPRSGDLSVYWYQQSLDQGLQFLIQYYNGEERAKGNILERFSAQQFPDLHSELNLSSLELGDSALYFCASSVGRGNYEQYFGPGTRLTVT.

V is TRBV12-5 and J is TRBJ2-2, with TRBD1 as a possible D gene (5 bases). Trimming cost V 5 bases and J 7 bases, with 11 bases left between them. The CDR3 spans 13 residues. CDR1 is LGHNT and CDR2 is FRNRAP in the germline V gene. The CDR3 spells CASGQGAGGELFF. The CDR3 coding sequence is TGTGCTAGTGGTCAAGGGGCTGGCGGGGAGCTGTTTTTT.

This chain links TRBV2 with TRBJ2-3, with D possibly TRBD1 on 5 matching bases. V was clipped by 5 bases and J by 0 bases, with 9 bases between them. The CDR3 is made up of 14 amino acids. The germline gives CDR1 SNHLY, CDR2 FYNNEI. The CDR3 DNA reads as TGTGCCAGCAGTAAGGACACCAGCACAGATACGCAGTATTTT. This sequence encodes CASSKDTSTDTQYF.

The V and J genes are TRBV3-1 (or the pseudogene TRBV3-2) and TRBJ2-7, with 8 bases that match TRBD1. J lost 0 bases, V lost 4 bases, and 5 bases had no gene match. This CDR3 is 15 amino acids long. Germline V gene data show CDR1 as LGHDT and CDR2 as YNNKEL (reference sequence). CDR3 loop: CASSLGQGISYEQYV. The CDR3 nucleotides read TGTGCCAGCAGCCTCGGACAGGGTATCTCCTACGAGCAGTACGTC.

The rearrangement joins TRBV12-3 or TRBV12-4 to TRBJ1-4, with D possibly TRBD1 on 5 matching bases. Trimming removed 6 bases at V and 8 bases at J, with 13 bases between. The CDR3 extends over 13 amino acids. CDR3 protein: CASSPGGGEKLFF. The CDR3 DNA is TGTGCCAGCAGCCCGGGCGGGGGGGAAAAACTGTTTTTT.

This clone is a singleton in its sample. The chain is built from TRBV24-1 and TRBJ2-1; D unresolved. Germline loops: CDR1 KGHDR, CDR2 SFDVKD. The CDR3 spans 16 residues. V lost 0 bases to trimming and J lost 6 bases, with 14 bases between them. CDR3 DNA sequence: TGTGCCACCAGTGATTTGTTCCCTAAAGTGGGCAATGAGCAGTTCTTC. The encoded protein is CATSDLFPKVGNEQFF.

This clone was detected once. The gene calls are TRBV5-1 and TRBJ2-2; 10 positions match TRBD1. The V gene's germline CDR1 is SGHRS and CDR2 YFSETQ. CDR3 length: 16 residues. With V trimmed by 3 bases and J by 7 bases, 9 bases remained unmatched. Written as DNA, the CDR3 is TGCGCCAGCAGCTCACCGGGACAGGGGCAAAGCGGGGAGCTGTTTTTT. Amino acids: CASSSPGQGQSGELFF. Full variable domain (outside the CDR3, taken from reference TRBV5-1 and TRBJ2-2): KAGVTQTPRYLIKTRGQQVTLSCSPISGHRSVSWYQQTPGQGLQFLFEYFSETQRNKGNFPGRFSGRQFSNSRSEMNVSTLELGDSALYLCASSSPGQGQSGELFFGEGSRLTVL.

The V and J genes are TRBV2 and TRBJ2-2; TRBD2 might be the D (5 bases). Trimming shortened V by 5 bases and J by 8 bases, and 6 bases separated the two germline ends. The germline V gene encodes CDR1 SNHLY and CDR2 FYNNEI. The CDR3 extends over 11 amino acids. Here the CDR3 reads CASSLAGELFF. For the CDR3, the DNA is TGTGCCAGCAGTCTAGCTGGGGAGCTGTTTTTT.

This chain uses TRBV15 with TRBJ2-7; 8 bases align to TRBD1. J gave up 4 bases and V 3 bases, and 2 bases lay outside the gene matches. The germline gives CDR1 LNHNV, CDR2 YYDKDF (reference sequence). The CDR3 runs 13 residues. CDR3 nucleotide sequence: TGTGCCACCAGCAGGGGGGACAGGTACGAGCAGTACGTC. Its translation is CATSRGDRYEQYV.

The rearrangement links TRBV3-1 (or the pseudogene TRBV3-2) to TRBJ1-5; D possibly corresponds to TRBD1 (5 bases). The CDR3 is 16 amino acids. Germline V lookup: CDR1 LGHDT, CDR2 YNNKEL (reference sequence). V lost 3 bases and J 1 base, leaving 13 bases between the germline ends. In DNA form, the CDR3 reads TGTGCCAGCAGCCAGGTTGGCGGGGGAAGCAATCAGCCCCAGCATTTT. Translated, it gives CASSQVGGGSNQPQHF.

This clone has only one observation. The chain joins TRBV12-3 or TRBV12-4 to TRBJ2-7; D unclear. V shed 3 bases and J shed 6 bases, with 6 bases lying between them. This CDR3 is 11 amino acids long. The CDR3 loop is CASSFSGEQYF. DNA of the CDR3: TGTGCCAGCAGTTTCTCGGGCGAGCAGTACTTC.

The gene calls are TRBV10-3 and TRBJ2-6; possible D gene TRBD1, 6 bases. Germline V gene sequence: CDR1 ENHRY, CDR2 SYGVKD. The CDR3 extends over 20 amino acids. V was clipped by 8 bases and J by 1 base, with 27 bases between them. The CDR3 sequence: CAIGIDPTGFAGSGANVLTF. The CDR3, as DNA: TGTGCCATCGGAATTGACCCTACAGGGTTTGCTGGGTCTGGGGCCAACGTCCTGACTTTC.

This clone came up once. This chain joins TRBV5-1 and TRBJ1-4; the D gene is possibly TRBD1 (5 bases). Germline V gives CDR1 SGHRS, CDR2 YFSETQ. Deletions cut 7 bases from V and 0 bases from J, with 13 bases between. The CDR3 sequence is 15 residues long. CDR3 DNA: TGCGCCAGCCGGGGCACTGGTGCAACTAATGAAAAACTGTTTTTT. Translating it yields CASRGTGATNEKLFF. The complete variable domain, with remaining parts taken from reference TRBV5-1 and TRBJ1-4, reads KAGVTQTPRYLIKTRGQQVTLSCSPISGHRSVSWYQQTPGQGLQFLFEYFSETQRNKGNFPGRFSGRQFSNSRSEMNVSTLELGDSALYLCASRGTGATNEKLFFGSGTQLSVL.

CDR3 nucleotides: TGTGCCAGCAGCCACACATCTGGGCTGTCCCAGCCCCAGCATTTT. Protein: CASSHTSGLSQPQHF. The chain joins TRBV27 to TRBJ1-5; D is unclear. V was shortened by 6 bases and J by 7 bases, with 19 bases between the two germline ends. The germline gives CDR1 MNHEY, CDR2 SMNVEV (reference sequence). The CDR3 totals 15 residues.

The CDR3 region is CSARSDTEAFF. The CDR3 DNA sequence: TGCAGTGCTAGATCCGACACTGAAGCTTTCTTT. The V call is TRBV20-1, the J call TRBJ1-1; D ambiguous. The CDR3 contains 11 residues. V was shortened by 2 bases and J by 3 bases, with 4 bases between the two germline ends. Germline V CDR1 and CDR2: DFQATT, SNEGSKA (reference sequence).

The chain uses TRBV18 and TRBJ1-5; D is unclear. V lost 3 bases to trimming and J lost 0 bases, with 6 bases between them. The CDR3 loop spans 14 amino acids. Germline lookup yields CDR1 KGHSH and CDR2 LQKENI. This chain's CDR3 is CASSPAYSNQPQHF. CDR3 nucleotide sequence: TGTGCCAGCTCACCGGCTTATAGCAATCAGCCCCAGCATTTT.

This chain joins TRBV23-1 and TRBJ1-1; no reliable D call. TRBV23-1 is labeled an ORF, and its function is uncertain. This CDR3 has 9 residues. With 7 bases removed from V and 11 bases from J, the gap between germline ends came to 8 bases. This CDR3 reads CASNRGAFF. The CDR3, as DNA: TGCGCCAGCAACAGAGGGGCTTTCTTT.

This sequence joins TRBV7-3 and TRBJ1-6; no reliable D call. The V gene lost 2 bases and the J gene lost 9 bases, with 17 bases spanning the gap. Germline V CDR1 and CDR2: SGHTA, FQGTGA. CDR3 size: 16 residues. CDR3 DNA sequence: TGTGCCAGCAGCTTATCGGCAGAAGGGTTGGGTTCACCCCTCCACTTT. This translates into CASSLSAEGLGSPLHF.